Below, 22 T cell receptor beta chains from the same sample are listed, as sequenced in a study of graft-versus-host responses after intestinal transplantation. Some clones are missing from TCRdb's copy, which holds only in-frame ones; the method was immunoSEQ multiplex PCR. The data hold under 45,000 clones, with 85% to 95% observed a single time. This specimen consisted of PBMCs, obtained 734 days after intestinal transplantation. The receptor set was obtained from a human patient who received an intestinal transplant, so some T cells may come from the graft donor.

V usage is TRBV29-1 and J usage is TRBJ2-7; tentative D call: TRBD2 (5 bases). This CDR3 region has 12 residues. Germline-derived CDR1 and CDR2 are SQVTM and ANQGSEA. Between the trimmed V and J ends, which lost 6 bases and 3 bases, there was a span of 12 bases. CDR3 DNA sequence: TGCAGCGTCGGGTGGACTCACTACGAGCAGTACTTC. Amino acids: CSVGWTHYEQYF.

The chain employs TRBV21-1 and TRBJ2-3; the table names TRBD1, a call not compared with the DNA. TRBV21-1 constitutes a pseudogene. The CDR3 has 15 residues. This CDR3 is CASSKIGGLADTQYF. CDR3 bases: TGTGCCAGCAGCAAAATAGGGGGCCTTGCAGATACGCAGTATTTT.

The gene calls are TRBV11-2 and TRBJ2-5; 7 bases fit TRBD1. Gene TRBJ2-7 matches the end of the DNA better, so the J call may be wrong. The CDR3 length is 15 residues. The germline CDR1 and CDR2 sequences are SGHAT and FQNNGV. CDR3 DNA: TGTGCCAGCAGCCCGGAGACAGGGACCTACTACGAGCAGTACTTC. Amino acid sequence: CASSPETGTYYEQYF.

V is TRBV5-6 and J is TRBJ2-7; D gene ambiguous. This CDR3 has 12 amino acids. From germline, CDR1 is SGHDT and CDR2 YYEEEE. Between the trimmed V and J ends, which lost 4 bases and 5 bases, there was a span of 10 bases. The CDR3 DNA follows: TGTGCCAGCAGCCCCGGCCTGGACGAGCAGTACTTC. Translated, it gives CASSPGLDEQYF.

This chain joins TRBV6-5 and TRBJ2-7; D is possibly TRBD2 (6 bases). V gave up 4 bases and J gave up 7 bases, with 11 bases separating them. CDR1 is MNHEY and CDR2 is SVGAGI in the germline V gene. This CDR3 comprises 12 residues. CDR3 bases: TGTGCCAGCAGTTTTGGACGGGGGGAGCAGTACTTC. This sequence encodes CASSFGRGEQYF.

This chain joins TRBV9 and TRBJ1-5; the D is unclear. This CDR3 is built from 14 residues. The germline V and J ends were trimmed by 4 bases and 0 bases, with 8 bases remaining between them. Looked up from germline, CDR1 is SGDLS and CDR2 is YYNGEE. In nucleotides, the CDR3 is TGTGCCAGCAGCTCCGACGGTAGCAATCAGCCCCAGCATTTT. It yields the protein CASSSDGSNQPQHF.

The rearrangement links TRBV9 to TRBJ2-6, with TRBD1 matching over 9 bases. V trimming: 1 base; J trimming: 4 bases; junction bases outside the gene matches: 12. Germline CDR1 is SGDLS and CDR2 is YYNGEE. CDR3 length: 19 amino acids. The DNA for the CDR3 is TGTGCCAGCAGCGTACCCCACCCGGGACAGGGCCCCGGGGCCAACGTCCTGACTTTC. Its translation: CASSVPHPGQGPGANVLTF.

The rearrangement links TRBV11-2 to TRBJ2-5; D may correspond to TRBD1 or TRBD2 (6 bases each). CDR1 is SGHAT and CDR2 is FQNNGV in the germline V gene. Trimming stripped 1 base from V and 5 bases from J, with 11 bases between. This CDR3 is built from 14 residues. CDR3 amino acids: CASSLGQGRETQYF. CDR3 nucleotide sequence: TGTGCCAGCAGCTTAGGCCAGGGGAGGGAGACCCAGTACTTC.

A word on this clone: The junction differs from germline at one of its ends, possibly a read error. This chain joins TRBV7-6 and TRBJ2-1; TRBD2 might be the D (5 bases). The CDR3 is 12 amino acids. Germline lookup yields CDR1 SGHVS and CDR2 FNYEAQ. In DNA, the CDR3 is TGTGCCAGCAGCCGAGACTATTCCCCTCCAATCTTC. Protein: CASSRDYSPPIF. Full variable domain (missing parts from reference TRBV7-6 and TRBJ2-1): GAGVSQSPRYKVTKRGQDVALRCDPISGHVSLYWYRQALGQGPEFLTYFNYEAQQDKSGLPNDRFSAERPEGSISTLTIQRTEQRDSAMYRCASSRDYSPPIFGPGTRLTVL.

The J gene is TRBJ2-5, the V gene TRBV19; the D gene is possibly TRBD1 (6 bases). This CDR3 is 15 amino acids long. The V gene lost 6 bases and the J gene lost 5 bases, with 19 bases spanning the gap. Germline values: CDR1 LNHDA, CDR2 SQIVND (reference sequence). In DNA form, the CDR3 reads TGTGCCAGTAGAATGCAGGGGTACTCGGGGGAGACCCAGTACTTC. Translation: CASRMQGYSGETQYF.

This chain uses TRBV5-1 with TRBJ1-4, with D possibly being TRBD1 (5 bases). CDR1 is SGHRS, CDR2 YFSETQ, per germline. V gave up 4 bases and J gave up 8 bases, with 12 bases separating them. This CDR3 comprises 13 residues. CDR3 nucleotides: TGCGCCAGCAGCGACGGGGGGTACGAAAAACTGTTTTTT. Translated, it gives CASSDGGYEKLFF.

The V gene is TRBV6-5, the J gene TRBJ2-3; 7 bases map to TRBD2. The germline V gene has CDR1 MNHEY and CDR2 SVGAGI. The CDR3 runs to 16 residues. V trimming: 0 bases; J trimming: 0 bases; junction bases outside the gene matches: 3. The CDR3 bases are TGTGCCAGCAGTTACTCGGCTAGCGGCAGCACAGATACGCAGTATTTT. It translates to CASSYSASGSTDTQYF.

The sample holds a few counts of this clone. The chain couples TRBV5-1 to TRBJ1-6, with D unclear. Deletions cut 5 bases from V and 10 bases from J, with 10 bases between. This CDR3 contains 12 residues. Germline CDR1 is SGHRS and CDR2 is YFSETQ. DNA of the CDR3: TGCGCCAGCAGTACCGGGCGGTCACCCCTCCACTTT. It codes for CASSTGRSPLHF.

This chain connects TRBV27 to TRBJ1-6; perhaps TRBD1 as D (5 bases). Trimming shortened V by 6 bases and J by 5 bases, and 14 bases separated the two germline ends. This CDR3 comprises 15 residues. Germline V CDR1 and CDR2: MNHEY, SMNVEV (reference sequence). The CDR3 coding sequence is TGTGCCAGCAGGGAACACCCGGGGGATAATTCACCCCTCCACTTT. Translated: CASREHPGDNSPLHF.

This clone came up once. The V and J genes are TRBV6-1 and TRBJ1-4; D remains ambiguous. Germline CDR1 is MNHNS and CDR2 is SASEGT. This CDR3 is built from 16 residues. Trimming stripped 2 bases from V and 0 bases from J, with 10 bases between. CDR3 protein: CASSENWAATNEKLFF. The CDR3 DNA follows: TGTGCCAGCAGTGAAAACTGGGCAGCAACTAATGAAAAACTGTTTTTT.

The V call is TRBV5-4, the J call TRBJ1-6, with a possible D match to TRBD1 (5 bases). The CDR3 length is 15 residues. Germline assignment: CDR1 SGHNT and CDR2 YYREEE (reference sequence). Trimming removed 4 bases from V and 7 bases from J, with 15 bases in between. Here the CDR3 reads CASSQDEGRNSPLHF. As DNA, the CDR3 is TGTGCCAGCAGCCAAGATGAGGGACGGAATTCACCCCTCCACTTT.

The CDR3 bases are TGCGCCAGCAGCCCTCGGTTGGTGGACGGCACAGATACGCAGTATTTT. It is translated as CASSPRLVDGTDTQYF. The V call is TRBV5-1, the J call TRBJ2-3; D gene ambiguous. CDR1 and CDR2 (germline): SGHRS, YFSETQ. This CDR3 has 16 amino acids. Trimming left V 4 bases short and J 1 base short, with 16 bases between.

V gene TRBV12-5 combines with J gene TRBJ2-7; a weak D match, TRBD2 (6 bases). Trimming removed 4 bases from V and 5 bases from J, with 12 bases in between. This CDR3 comprises 13 residues. Germline-derived CDR1 and CDR2 are LGHNT and FRNRAP. This CDR3 reads CASGSSGGNEQYF. For the CDR3, the DNA is TGTGCTAGTGGTTCCTCCGGCGGGAACGAGCAGTACTTC.

This rearrangement joins TRBV19 to TRBJ2-1; a weak D match, TRBD1 (6 bases). CDR1 and CDR2 from the germline V gene are LNHDA and SQIVND (reference sequence). This CDR3 contains 15 residues. Trimming removed 6 bases from V and 0 bases from J, with 12 bases in between. The CDR3 region is CASRYQGSSYNEQFF. In DNA form, the CDR3 reads TGTGCCAGTAGGTATCAGGGGAGCTCCTACAATGAGCAGTTCTTC.

This sequence joins TRBV6-5 and TRBJ2-1; 10 bases fit TRBD2. Germline V gives CDR1 MNHEY, CDR2 SVGAGI. This CDR3 is built from 16 residues. V shed 2 bases, J shed 4 bases, and the junction held 5 bases outside the gene matches. CDR3 loop: CASSYDLAGAYNEQFF. CDR3 in DNA: TGTGCCAGCAGTTACGACCTAGCGGGAGCTTACAATGAGCAGTTCTTC.

The genes are TRBV30 and TRBJ2-5; 7 positions agree with TRBD2. CDR1 and CDR2 (germline): GTSNPN, SVGIG (reference sequence). The CDR3 consists of 14 residues. The V segment lost 4 bases and the J segment 2 bases; nucleotides outside the gene matches: 7. The CDR3 DNA reads TGTGCCTGGATCGGAAAGGGACTACAAGAGACCCAGTACTTC. As protein: CAWIGKGLQETQYF.

The chain uses TRBV7-9 and TRBJ1-5; D is undetermined. Germline V CDR1 and CDR2: SEHNR, FQNEAQ (reference sequence). The CDR3 covers 16 residues. The ends were cut back, 5 bases at V and 4 bases at J, with 18 bases in the middle. In nucleotides, the CDR3 is TGTGCCAGCAGCCATTTCGGGGAGGAGTGGAATCAGCCCCAGCATTTT. It yields the protein CASSHFGEEWNQPQHF.